These 19 T cell receptor beta chains came from one sample sequenced in a study of shared clonotypes between healthy human individuals. Generated by immunoSEQ multiplex PCR, the TCRdb table keeps only in-frame clones and is missing some. The sample holds roughly 380,000 clones, 90% to 98% seen once. Sequenced input: memory CD8+ T cells sorted from blood. This sample's subset: CD45RO+ cells pooled with CCR7-negative TemRA cells. The receptors originated from a man between 25 and 39 years old in good health.

The chain uses TRBV19 and TRBJ1-5; TRBD1 matches 8 bases. From germline, CDR1 is LNHDA and CDR2 SQIVND (reference sequence). This CDR3 has 18 residues. V lost 3 bases and J lost 0; bases outside the gene matches: 10. The CDR3, as DNA: TGTGCCAGTAGTATGGGCAGGGGGCGTCTTTATAGCAATCAGCCCCAGCATTTT. It encodes CASSMGRGRLYSNQPQHF.

The V gene is TRBV6-1, the J gene TRBJ1-2, with a possible D match to TRBD1 (5 bases). The CDR3 length is 16 residues. Per germline, CDR1 MNHNS and CDR2 SASEGT. V lost 1 base, J lost 8 bases, and 20 bases lay in between. This CDR3 reads CASSEGRVMGIWGYTF. CDR3 bases: TGTGCCAGCAGTGAAGGCAGGGTAATGGGAATATGGGGCTACACCTTC.

The chain recombines TRBV11-1 with TRBJ2-7; 11 bases agree with TRBD1. Per the germline V gene, CDR1 is SGHAT and CDR2 is FQDESV (reference sequence). V gave up 5 bases and J gave up 3 bases; unmatched junction bases: 3. The CDR3 is 14 amino acids. The CDR3 sequence: CASSTGTGGYEQYF. CDR3 in DNA: TGTGCCAGCAGCACCGGGACAGGGGGCTACGAGCAGTACTTC.

The V call is TRBV5-1, the J call TRBJ2-3; D might be TRBD1 or TRBD2, each matching 5 bases. This CDR3 comprises 14 residues. CDR1 is SGHRS, CDR2 YFSETQ, per germline. V gave up 0 bases and J gave up 2 bases, with 7 bases separating them. The CDR3, as DNA: TGCGCCAGCAGCTTGGGGGACCCCACAGATACGCAGTATTTT. It is translated as CASSLGDPTDTQYF.

This chain connects TRBV18 to TRBJ2-1; no definite D call. V lost 0 bases and J lost 2, with 8 bases in between. The CDR3 has 15 residues. Germline assignment: CDR1 KGHSH and CDR2 LQKENI. CDR3 sequence reads: CASSPPSVPYNEQFF. CDR3 bases: TGTGCCAGCTCACCACCGAGCGTACCCTACAATGAGCAGTTCTTC.

The gene calls are TRBV28 and TRBJ2-7; perhaps TRBD1 as D (7 bases). Germline loops: CDR1 MDHEN, CDR2 SYDVKM. Deletions cut 3 bases from V and 7 bases from J, with 16 bases between. This CDR3 spans 14 amino acids. The CDR3 region has the DNA TGTGCCAGCAGTTTTTCGGGCCCAGGGGGGGAGCAGTACTTC. As protein: CASSFSGPGGEQYF.

V usage is TRBV5-1 and J usage is TRBJ2-5; D unresolved. Trimming removed 2 bases from V and 5 bases from J, with 4 bases in between. CDR1 is SGHRS and CDR2 is YFSETQ in the germline V gene. The CDR3 has 11 amino acids. The CDR3 region is CASSFHETQYF. For the CDR3, the DNA is TGCGCCAGCAGCTTTCATGAGACCCAGTACTTC.

This clone was seen a single time. V is TRBV15 and J is TRBJ2-1; perhaps TRBD2 as D (5 bases). The V and J ends lost 3 bases and 5 bases respectively, with 14 bases between them. The CDR3 has 15 amino acids. Germline-derived CDR1 and CDR2 are LNHNV and YYDKDF (reference sequence). In nucleotides, the CDR3 is TGTGCCACCAGCAGTGAGGGTAGGTTCAACAATGAGCAGTTCTTC. Protein: CATSSEGRFNNEQFF.

The chain uses TRBV28 and TRBJ2-7; 10 bases align to TRBD2. V lost 4 bases, J lost 3 bases, and 6 bases stayed unmatched. Germline assignment: CDR1 MDHEN and CDR2 SYDVKM. The CDR3 has 15 amino acids. The CDR3 bases are TGTGCCAGCAGTTCCTTAGCGGGAGGATTCTACGAGCAGTACTTC. Translating gives CASSSLAGGFYEQYF.

This chain joins TRBV30 and TRBJ2-5; the D is unclear. The germline V gene encodes CDR1 GTSNPN and CDR2 SVGIG (reference sequence). The V and J ends lost 8 bases and 4 bases respectively, with 20 bases between them. The CDR3 runs to 14 residues. In DNA, the CDR3 is TGTGCCGTGAGTCGCTCTTGGGTGGGAGAGACCCAGTACTTC. As protein: CAVSRSWVGETQYF.

The chain recombines TRBV15 with TRBJ1-3; D is ambiguous. The CDR3 length is 15 residues. Trimming removed 0 bases from V and 0 bases from J, with 6 bases in between. Germline loops: CDR1 LNHNV, CDR2 YYDKDF (reference sequence). CDR3 sequence reads: CATSRDVGSGNTIYF. DNA of the CDR3: TGTGCCACCAGCAGAGATGTGGGCTCTGGAAACACCATATATTTT.

The chain uses TRBV27 and TRBJ2-7; 11 bases map to TRBD2. The V gene end was trimmed by 6 bases and the J gene end by 3 bases; junction bases not matched to a gene: 10. This CDR3 region has 16 residues. CDR1 MNHEY and CDR2 SMNVEV come from the germline V gene (reference sequence). The CDR3 region is CASRPTGLAEIYEQYF. The CDR3, as DNA: TGTGCCAGCAGGCCTACGGGACTAGCGGAGATCTACGAGCAGTACTTC.

J is TRBJ2-1 and V is TRBV28; D is uncertain. Germline assignment: CDR1 MDHEN and CDR2 SYDVKM. Trimming stripped 6 bases from V and 2 bases from J, with 11 bases between. CDR3 length: 14 amino acids. The CDR3 loop reads CASSLYETYNEQFF. The CDR3, as DNA: TGTGCCAGCAGCCTTTACGAAACCTACAATGAGCAGTTCTTC.

The rearrangement uses TRBV6-1 and TRBJ2-2; 7 bases are a match to TRBD1. The germline V gene has CDR1 MNHNS and CDR2 SASEGT. There are 15 residues in the CDR3. The J segment lost 0 bases and the V segment lost 6 bases, leaving 4 bases of the junction unmatched. The CDR3 coding sequence is TGTGCCAGCAGCCCCACAGGGGCGAACACCGGGGAGCTGTTTTTT. Translation: CASSPTGANTGELFF.

The rearrangement uses TRBV19 and TRBJ2-4; D is perhaps TRBD2 (5 bases). This CDR3 comprises 15 residues. CDR1 is LNHDA and CDR2 is SQIVND in the germline V gene (reference sequence). Trimming shortened V by 0 bases and J by 6 bases, and 12 bases separated the two germline ends. Here the CDR3 reads CASSIDLLGGNIQYF. The CDR3 DNA follows: TGTGCCAGTAGTATAGATCTATTAGGAGGAAACATTCAGTACTTC.

The gene calls are TRBV2 and TRBJ1-5; D not certain. V gave up 7 bases and J gave up 9 bases, with 10 bases separating them. CDR3 length: 11 amino acids. Germline CDR1 and CDR2: SNHLY and FYNNEI. In DNA form, the CDR3 reads TGTGCCAGCACTACAAGTGGGCCCCAGCATTTT. Its protein is CASTTSGPQHF.

On this clone: Other DNA sequences within the sample encode an identical CDR3. The rearrangement uses TRBV29-1 and TRBJ1-1; D is unclear. The CDR3 totals 10 residues. Germline assignment: CDR1 SQVTM and CDR2 ANQGSEA. The V end lost 6 bases, the J end lost 2 bases, and 4 bases lay between the germline ends. This chain's CDR3 is CSVGNTEAFF. The CDR3 bases are TGCAGCGTGGGTAACACTGAAGCTTTCTTT.

The chain combines TRBV27 with TRBJ2-7, with 12 nucleotides matching TRBD2. After removal of 5 bases from V and 3 bases from J, the junction contained 8 bases not matched to a gene. CDR1 is MNHEY and CDR2 is SMNVEV in the germline V gene (reference sequence). The CDR3 consists of 16 residues. The CDR3 DNA reads TGTGCCAGCAGTCGACGGACTAGCGGGACTTTCTACGAGCAGTACTTC. Translating gives CASSRRTSGTFYEQYF.

This chain connects TRBV2 to TRBJ1-3, with TRBD1 matching 7 bases. This CDR3 comprises 15 residues. V lost 5 bases to trimming and J lost 1 base; unmatched junction nucleotides: 5. Germline V gene data show CDR1 as SNHLY and CDR2 as FYNNEI. The CDR3 bases are TGTGCCAGCAGTCAGGACAGGCCGTCTGGAAACACCATATATTTT. This gives the protein CASSQDRPSGNTIYF.